Listed here are 8 T cell receptor beta chains from one sample, sequenced in a study of cytomegalovirus exposure and HLA in healthy donors. The PCR was carried out with 60 Vbeta primers and 13 Jbeta primers. Sequenced by immunoSEQ multiplex PCR; TCRdb stores in-frame clones only, minus some. Of approximately 150,000 clones listed, about 80% are singletons. Sample: PBMCs. These receptor sequences come from a woman aged 55-69 years in good health and CMV-seropositive.

The gene calls are TRBV6-4 and TRBJ1-5, with 9 bases lining up with TRBD1. V lost 4 bases to trimming and J lost 10 bases; unmatched junction nucleotides: 11. Per the germline V gene, CDR1 is MRHNA and CDR2 is SNTAGT. The CDR3 is 15 residues long. Here the CDR3 reads CASSVEDRGLPPQHF. For the CDR3, the DNA is TGTGCCAGCAGTGTAGAGGACAGGGGATTACCCCCCCAGCATTTT.

This rearrangement joins TRBV28 to TRBJ2-1; TRBD2 agrees at 13 bases. V was pared by 2 bases and J by 10 bases, with 8 bases of the junction left unmatched. The CDR3 is made up of 16 amino acids. Germline V gene data show CDR1 as MDHEN and CDR2 as SYDVKM. The CDR3 reads CASSLTGLAGAGEQFF. As DNA, the CDR3 is TGTGCCAGCAGTTTAACAGGACTAGCGGGAGCGGGCGAGCAGTTCTTC.

This chain connects TRBV27 to TRBJ2-7; 10 bases agree with TRBD2. The germline CDR1 and CDR2 sequences are MNHEY and SMNVEV (reference sequence). The CDR3 has 15 amino acids. Trimming at V came to 3 bases and at J to 2 bases, leaving 4 bases not matched to a gene. Here the CDR3 DNA reads TGTGCCAGCAGTTTCGCTAGCGGGAGTCCCTACGAGCAGTACTTC. Its translation is CASSFASGSPYEQYF.

A few counts support this clone. This rearrangement joins TRBV4-3 to TRBJ2-1, with D possibly being TRBD2 (6 bases). The germline V and J ends were trimmed by 2 bases and 9 bases, with 20 bases remaining between them. CDR1 LGHNA and CDR2 YSLEER come from the germline V gene. The CDR3 contains 16 residues. For the CDR3, the DNA is TGCGCCAGCAGCCAAAGCGGGCCTAGCGAAATCATTGAGCAGTTCTTC. Protein product: CASSQSGPSEIIEQFF.

The chain recombines TRBV19 with TRBJ2-1; 9 bases match TRBD1. The CDR3 contains 14 residues. Per germline, CDR1 LNHDA and CDR2 SQIVND (reference sequence). Trimming took 6 bases from V and 7 from J; bases not matched to a gene: 7. CDR3 region: CASRGDRVKNEQFF. CDR3 coding DNA: TGTGCCAGTAGGGGGGACAGGGTTAAGAATGAGCAGTTCTTC.

The chain has TRBV5-8 and TRBJ2-6, with D possibly matching TRBD2 (7 bases). In germline, CDR1 is SGHTS, CDR2 YDEGEE. The CDR3 loop spans 16 amino acids. V lost 0 bases, J lost 4 bases, and 11 bases lay in between. The CDR3 region is CASSLEGGAGANVLTF. For the CDR3, the DNA is TGTGCCAGCAGCTTGGAGGGGGGGGCCGGGGCCAACGTCCTGACTTTC.

The chain links TRBV9 to TRBJ2-5, with D perhaps TRBD2 (6 bases). V was cut by 0 bases and J by 1 base, with 10 bases left in between. Germline V CDR1 and CDR2: SGDLS, YYNGEE. The CDR3 totals 15 residues. The CDR3 reads CASSVDVGGQETQYF. The CDR3 nucleotides read TGTGCCAGCAGCGTAGATGTGGGGGGCCAAGAGACCCAGTACTTC.

The chain couples TRBV5-5 to TRBJ2-3; no clear D. The CDR3 runs to 13 residues. V lost 1 base and J 2 bases, leaving 5 bases between the germline ends. The V gene's germline CDR1 is SGHKS and CDR2 YYEKEE (reference sequence). The CDR3 reads CASSLHYTDTQYF. CDR3 DNA sequence: TGTGCCAGCAGCTTGCACTACACAGATACGCAGTATTTT. Complete variable domain (other parts from reference TRBV5-5 and TRBJ2-3): DAGVTQSPTHLIKTRGQQVTLRCSPISGHKSVSWYQQVLGQGPQFIFQYYEKEERGRGNFPDRFSARQFPNYSSELNVNALLLGDSALYLCASSLHYTDTQYFGPGTRLTVL.